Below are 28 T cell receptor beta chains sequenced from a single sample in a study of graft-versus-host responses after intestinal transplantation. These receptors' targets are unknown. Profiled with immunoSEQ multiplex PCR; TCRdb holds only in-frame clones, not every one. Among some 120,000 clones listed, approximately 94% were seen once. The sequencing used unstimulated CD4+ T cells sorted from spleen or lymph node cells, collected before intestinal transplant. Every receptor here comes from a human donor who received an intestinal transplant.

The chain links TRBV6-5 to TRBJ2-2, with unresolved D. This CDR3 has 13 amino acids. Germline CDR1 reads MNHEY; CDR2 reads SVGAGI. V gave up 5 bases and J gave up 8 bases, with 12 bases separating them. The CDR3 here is CASSEHRQGELFF. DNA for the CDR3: TGTGCCAGCAGTGAACACAGACAAGGGGAGCTGTTTTTT.

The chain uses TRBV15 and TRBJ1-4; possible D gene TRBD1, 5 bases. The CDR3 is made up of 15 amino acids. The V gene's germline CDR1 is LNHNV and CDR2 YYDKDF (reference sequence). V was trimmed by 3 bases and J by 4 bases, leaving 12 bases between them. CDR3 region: CATSRNGGGNEKLFF. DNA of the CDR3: TGTGCCACCAGCAGGAACGGGGGGGGTAATGAAAAACTGTTTTTT. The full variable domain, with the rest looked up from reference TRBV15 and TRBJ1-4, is DAMVIQNPRYQVTQFGKPVTLSCSQTLNHNVMYWYQQKSSQAPKLLFHYYDKDFNNEADTPDNFQSRRPNTSFCFLDIRSPGLGDTAMYLCATSRNGGGNEKLFFGSGTQLSVL.

In DNA, the CDR3 is TGCGCCAGCAGCTTGGTCCTAGCGGGGGGGCAAGAGACCCAGTACTTC. Translating gives CASSLVLAGGQETQYF. This rearrangement joins TRBV5-1 to TRBJ2-5, with 12 bases aligning to TRBD2. The length of the CDR3 is 16 residues. The V and J ends lost 0 bases and 2 bases, in that order; junction bases with no gene match: 2. Germline assignment: CDR1 SGHRS and CDR2 YFSETQ.

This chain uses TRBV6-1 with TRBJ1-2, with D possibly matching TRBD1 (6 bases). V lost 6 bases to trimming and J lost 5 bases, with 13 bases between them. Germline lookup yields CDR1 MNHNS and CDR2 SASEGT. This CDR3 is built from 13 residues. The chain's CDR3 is CASSDTGIYGYTF. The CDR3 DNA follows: TGTGCCAGCAGCGATACAGGGATTTATGGCTACACCTTC.

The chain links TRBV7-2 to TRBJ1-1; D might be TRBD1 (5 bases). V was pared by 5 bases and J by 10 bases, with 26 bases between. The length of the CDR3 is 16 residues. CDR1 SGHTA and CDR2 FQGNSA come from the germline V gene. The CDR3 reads CASSPRRGIVNLGAFF. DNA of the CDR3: TGTGCCAGCAGCCCCCGTAGGGGTATAGTCAACTTGGGAGCTTTCTTT.

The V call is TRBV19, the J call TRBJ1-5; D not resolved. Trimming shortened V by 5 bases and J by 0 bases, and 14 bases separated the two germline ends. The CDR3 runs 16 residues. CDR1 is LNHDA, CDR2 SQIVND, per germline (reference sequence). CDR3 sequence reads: CASSPTRGNSNQPQHF. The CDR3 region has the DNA TGTGCCAGTAGTCCTACGCGGGGAAATAGCAATCAGCCCCAGCATTTT.

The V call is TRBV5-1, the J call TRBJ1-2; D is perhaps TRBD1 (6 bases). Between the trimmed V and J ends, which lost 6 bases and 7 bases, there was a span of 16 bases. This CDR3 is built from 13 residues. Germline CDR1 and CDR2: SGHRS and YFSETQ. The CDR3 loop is CASKQNREGGYTF. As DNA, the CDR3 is TGCGCCAGCAAACAGAACAGGGAAGGTGGCTACACCTTC.

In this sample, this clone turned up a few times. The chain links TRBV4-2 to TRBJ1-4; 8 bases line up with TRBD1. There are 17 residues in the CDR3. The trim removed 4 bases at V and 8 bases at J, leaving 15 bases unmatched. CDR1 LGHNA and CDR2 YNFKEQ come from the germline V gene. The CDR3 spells CASSLNLPGGEVEKLFF. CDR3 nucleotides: TGTGCCAGCAGCCTAAATCTCCCAGGGGGCGAGGTGGAAAAACTGTTTTTT.

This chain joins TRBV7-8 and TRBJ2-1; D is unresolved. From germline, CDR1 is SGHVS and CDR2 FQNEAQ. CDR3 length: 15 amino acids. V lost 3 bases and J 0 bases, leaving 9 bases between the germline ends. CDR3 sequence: CASSLAWSSYNEQFF. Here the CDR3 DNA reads TGTGCCAGCAGCTTGGCTTGGAGCTCCTACAATGAGCAGTTCTTC.

The DNA for the CDR3 is TGTGCCAGCAGCTTAACTGACAGGGATGGCTACACCTTC. Amino acids: CASSLTDRDGYTF. The J gene is TRBJ1-2, the V gene TRBV7-2, with 7 bases that match TRBD1. The CDR3 consists of 13 residues. V was clipped by 2 bases and J by 6 bases; unmatched bases: 3. Germline V gene sequence: CDR1 SGHTA, CDR2 FQGNSA.

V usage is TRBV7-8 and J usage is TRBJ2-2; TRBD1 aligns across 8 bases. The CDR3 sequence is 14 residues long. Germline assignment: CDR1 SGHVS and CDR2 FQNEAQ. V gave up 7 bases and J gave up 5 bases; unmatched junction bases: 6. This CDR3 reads CASKIDRGTGELFF. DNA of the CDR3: TGTGCCAGCAAGATCGACAGGGGTACCGGGGAGCTGTTTTTT.

The CDR3 is CATSTRDRGEQYF. Here the CDR3 DNA reads TGTGCCACCAGCACCCGGGACAGGGGCGAGCAGTACTTC. The chain has TRBV15 and TRBJ2-7; 10 nucleotides match TRBD1. V shed 4 bases, J shed 6 bases, and the junction held 3 bases outside the gene matches. CDR3 length: 13 amino acids. Germline assignment: CDR1 LNHNV and CDR2 YYDKDF (reference sequence).

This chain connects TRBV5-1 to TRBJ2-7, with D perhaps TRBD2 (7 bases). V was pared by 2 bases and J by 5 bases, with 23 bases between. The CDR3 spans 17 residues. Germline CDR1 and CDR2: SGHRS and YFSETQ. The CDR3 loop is CASSFLITGGGINEQYF. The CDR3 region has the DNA TGCGCCAGCAGCTTCCTTATAACGGGGGGCGGTATAAACGAGCAGTACTTC.

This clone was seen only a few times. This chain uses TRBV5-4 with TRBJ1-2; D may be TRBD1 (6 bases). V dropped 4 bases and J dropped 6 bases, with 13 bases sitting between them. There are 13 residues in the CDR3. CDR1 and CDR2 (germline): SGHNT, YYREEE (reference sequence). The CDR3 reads CASSPAGDHGYTF. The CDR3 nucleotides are TGTGCCAGCAGCCCGGCAGGGGACCATGGCTACACCTTC. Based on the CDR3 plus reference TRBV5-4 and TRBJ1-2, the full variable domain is ETGVTQSPTHLIKTRGQQVTLRCSSQSGHNTVSWYQQALGQGPQFIFQYYREEENGRGNFPPRFSGLQFPNYSSELNVNALELDDSALYLCASSPAGDHGYTFGSGTRLTVV.

The CDR3 DNA is TGTGCCAGCAGTGAAAGCCAGGGCAGAAACACCATATATTTT. It encodes CASSESQGRNTIYF. V usage is TRBV25-1 and J usage is TRBJ1-3, with a weak D call TRBD1 (5 bases). Germline V gene lookup returns CDR1 MGHDK and CDR2 SYGVNS. Trimming removed 2 bases from V and 5 bases from J, with 10 bases in between. The CDR3 sequence is 14 residues long.

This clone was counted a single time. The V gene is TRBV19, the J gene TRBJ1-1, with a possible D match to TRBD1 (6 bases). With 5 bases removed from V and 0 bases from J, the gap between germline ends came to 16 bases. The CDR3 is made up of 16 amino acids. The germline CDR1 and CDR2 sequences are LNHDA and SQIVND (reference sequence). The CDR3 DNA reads TGTGCCAGTAGTCCTATGAGGGGGGGCTTGAACACTGAAGCTTTCTTT. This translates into CASSPMRGGLNTEAFF.

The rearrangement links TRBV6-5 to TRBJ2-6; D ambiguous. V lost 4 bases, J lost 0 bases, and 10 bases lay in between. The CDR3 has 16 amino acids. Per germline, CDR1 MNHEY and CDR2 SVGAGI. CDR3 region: CASSSNTNSGANVLTF. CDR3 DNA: TGTGCCAGCAGTTCCAACACTAACTCTGGGGCCAACGTCCTGACTTTC.

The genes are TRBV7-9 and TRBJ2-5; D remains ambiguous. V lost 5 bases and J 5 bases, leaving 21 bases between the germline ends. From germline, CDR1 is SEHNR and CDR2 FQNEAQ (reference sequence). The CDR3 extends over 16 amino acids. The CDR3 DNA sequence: TGTGCCAGCAGCCCCATTCCCTGGGAAGGGCGGGAGACCCAGTACTTC. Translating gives CASSPIPWEGRETQYF. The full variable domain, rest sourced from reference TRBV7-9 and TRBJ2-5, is DTGVSQNPRHKITKRGQNVTFRCDPISEHNRLYWYRQTLGQGPEFLTYFQNEAQLEKSRLLSDRFSAERPKGSFSTLEIQRTEQGDSAMYLCASSPIPWEGRETQYFGPGTRLLVL.

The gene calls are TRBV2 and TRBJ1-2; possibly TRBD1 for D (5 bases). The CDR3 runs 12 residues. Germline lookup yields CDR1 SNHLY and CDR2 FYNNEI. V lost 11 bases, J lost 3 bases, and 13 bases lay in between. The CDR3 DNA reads TGTGCCCCCCTGGGGGATCACTATGGCTACACCTTC. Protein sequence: CAPLGDHYGYTF.

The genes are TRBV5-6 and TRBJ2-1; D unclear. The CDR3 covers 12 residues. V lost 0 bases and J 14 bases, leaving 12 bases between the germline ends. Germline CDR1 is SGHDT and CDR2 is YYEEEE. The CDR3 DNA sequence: TGTGCCAGCAGCTTGGTTCCCGAAAGAAAGTTCTTC. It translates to CASSLVPERKFF. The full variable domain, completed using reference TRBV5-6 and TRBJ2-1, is DAGVTQSPTHLIKTRGQQVTLRCSPKSGHDTVSWYQQALGQGPQFIFQYYEEEERQRGNFPDRFSGHQFPNYSSELNVNALLLGDSALYLCASSLVPERKFFGPGTRLTVL.

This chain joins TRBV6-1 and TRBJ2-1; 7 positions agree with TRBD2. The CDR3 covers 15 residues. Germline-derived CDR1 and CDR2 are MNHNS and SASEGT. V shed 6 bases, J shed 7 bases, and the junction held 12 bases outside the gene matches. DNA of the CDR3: TGTGCCAGCAGCAGTCAGGTCGCGGGGGTGAATGAGCAGTTCTTC. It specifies CASSSQVAGVNEQFF.

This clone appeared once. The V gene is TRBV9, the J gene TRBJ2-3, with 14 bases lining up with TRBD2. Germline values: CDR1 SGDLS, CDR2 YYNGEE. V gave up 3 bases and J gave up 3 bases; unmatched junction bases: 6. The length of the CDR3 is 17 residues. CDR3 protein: CASSGLAGGRGTDTQYF. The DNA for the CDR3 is TGTGCCAGCAGCGGACTAGCGGGGGGGCGGGGGACAGATACGCAGTATTTT. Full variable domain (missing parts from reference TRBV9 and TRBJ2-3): DSGVTQTPKHLITATGQRVTLRCSPRSGDLSVYWYQQSLDQGLQFLIQYYNGEERAKGNILERFSAQQFPDLHSELNLSSLELGDSALYFCASSGLAGGRGTDTQYFGPGTRLTVL.

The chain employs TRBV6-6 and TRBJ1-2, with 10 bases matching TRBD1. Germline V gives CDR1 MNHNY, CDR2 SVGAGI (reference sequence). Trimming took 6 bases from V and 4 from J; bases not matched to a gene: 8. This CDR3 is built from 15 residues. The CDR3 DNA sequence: TGTGCCAGCAGCGAGCCGGGACAGGGGAGCTATGGCTACACCTTC. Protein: CASSEPGQGSYGYTF.

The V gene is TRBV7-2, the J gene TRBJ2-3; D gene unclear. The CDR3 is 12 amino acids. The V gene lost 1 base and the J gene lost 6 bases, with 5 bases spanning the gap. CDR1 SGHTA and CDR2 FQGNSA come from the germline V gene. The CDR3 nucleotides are TGTGCCAGCAGCTTAGAGGTGGATACGCAGTATTTT. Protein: CASSLEVDTQYF.

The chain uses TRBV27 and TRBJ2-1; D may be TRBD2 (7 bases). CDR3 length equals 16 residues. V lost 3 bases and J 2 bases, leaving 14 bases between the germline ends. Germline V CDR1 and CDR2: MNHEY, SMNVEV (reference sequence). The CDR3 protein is CASSFGRGAPYNEQFF. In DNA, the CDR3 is TGTGCCAGCAGTTTTGGACGGGGGGCTCCCTACAATGAGCAGTTCTTC.

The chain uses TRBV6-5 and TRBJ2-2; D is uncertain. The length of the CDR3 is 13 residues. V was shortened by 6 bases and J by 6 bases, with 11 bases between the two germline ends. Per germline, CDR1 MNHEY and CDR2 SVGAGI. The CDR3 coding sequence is TGTGCCAGCAGGCAACAAACGTCCGGGGAGCTGTTTTTT. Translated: CASRQQTSGELFF.

DNA for the CDR3: TGTGCCAGCAGCTCCGACGGCACAGATACGCAGTATTTT. It translates to CASSSDGTDTQYF. The rearrangement joins TRBV7-2 to TRBJ2-3, with D hard to call. Germline V gene data show CDR1 as SGHTA and CDR2 as FQGNSA. V lost 4 bases to trimming and J lost 1 base, with 6 bases between them. The CDR3 is 13 amino acids.

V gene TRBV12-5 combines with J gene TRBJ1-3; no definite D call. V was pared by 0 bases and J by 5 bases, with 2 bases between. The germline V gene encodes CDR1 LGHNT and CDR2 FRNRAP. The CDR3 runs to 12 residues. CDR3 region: CASGLVRNTIYF. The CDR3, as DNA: TGTGCTAGTGGTTTGGTAAGAAACACCATATATTTT.